These T cell receptor beta chains were read from a single sample in a study of blood T cell repertoires in COVID-19. Using immunoSEQ multiplex PCR, the repertoire was profiled, and TCRdb retains in-frame clones only, with some absent. The data hold some 350,000 clones, with roughly 90% observed a single time. The sequenced material came from peripheral blood. Receptors originate from a young woman with COVID-19, enrolled during active disease. The CDR3 runs from the conserved cysteine through the conserved F or W. The D gene is left open where the match is weak. Expanded clones are given a class, and other clones once, few, many or no size at all.

j_call,clone_size,d_call,v_call,cdr3_nt,cdr3_aa
TRBJ2-7,-,-,TRBV19,TGTGCCAGTAGTGTACAGGGCTTTCCCTACGAGCAGTACTTC,CASSVQGFPYEQYF
TRBJ2-7,few,-,TRBV11-2,TGTGCCAGCACCGTGGCCCTAGGGGTGGGCGAGCAGTACTTC,CASTVALGVGEQYF
TRBJ2-7,-,-,TRBV7-2,TGTGCCAGCAGCTTAGGGGCGGGGAGGTACGAGCAGTACTTC,CASSLGAGRYEQYF
TRBJ1-3,-,-,TRBV24-1,TGTGCCACCAGTGATTTTACGGGTCCGGGAAACACCATATATTTT,CATSDFTGPGNTIYF
TRBJ2-5,-,TRBD1,TRBV7-2,TGTGCCAGCAGCCGGGACAGGCAAGAGACCCAGTACTTC,CASSRDRQETQYF
TRBJ2-7,once,TRBD1,TRBV7-2,TGTGCCAGCAGCTTACCCGACTGGATGACAGGGCTACACTCCTACGAGCAGTACTTC,CASSLPDWMTGLHSYEQYF
TRBJ2-1,-,TRBD2,TRBV18,TGTGCCAGCTCACCTCTGACTAGCGGGAGTCATGAGCAGTTCTTC,CASSPLTSGSHEQFF
TRBJ2-7,once,TRBD2,TRBV5-1,TGCGCCAGCAGCTTGCAGGGAACGGGGGGTAGTAGGTCCTACGAGCAGTACTTC,CASSLQGTGGSRSYEQYF
TRBJ2-1,-,TRBD2,TRBV27,TGTGCCAGCAGTTACGGGACTAGCGGGAGAAATGAGCAGTTCTTC,CASSYGTSGRNEQFF
TRBJ2-5,-,-,TRBV7-2,TGTGCCAGCAGCTTAGTTTCCGTGGGGACGGGGGATACGGAGACCCAGTACTTC,CASSLVSVGTGDTETQYF
TRBJ2-1,once,TRBD1,TRBV5-1,TGCGCCAGCAGTCGAGGACAGGGACACAATGAGCAGTTCTTC,CASSRGQGHNEQFF